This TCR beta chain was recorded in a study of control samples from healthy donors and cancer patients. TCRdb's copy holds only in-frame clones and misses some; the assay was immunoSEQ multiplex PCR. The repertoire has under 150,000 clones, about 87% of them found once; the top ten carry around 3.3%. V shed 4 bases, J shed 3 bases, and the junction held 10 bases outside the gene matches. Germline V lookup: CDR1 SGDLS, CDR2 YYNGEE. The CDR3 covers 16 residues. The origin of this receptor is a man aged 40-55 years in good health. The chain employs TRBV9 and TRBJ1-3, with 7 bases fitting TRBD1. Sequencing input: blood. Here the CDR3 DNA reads TGTGCCAGCAGCACCTCAGGGGGGCAGGTTGGAAACACCATATATTTT. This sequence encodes CASSTSGGQVGNTIYF. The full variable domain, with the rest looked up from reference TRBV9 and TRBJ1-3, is DSGVTQTPKHLITATGQRVTLRCSPRSGDLSVYWYQQSLDQGLQFLIQYYNGEERAKGNILERFSAQQFPDLHSELNLSSLELGDSALYFCASSTSGGQVGNTIYFGEGSWLTVV.